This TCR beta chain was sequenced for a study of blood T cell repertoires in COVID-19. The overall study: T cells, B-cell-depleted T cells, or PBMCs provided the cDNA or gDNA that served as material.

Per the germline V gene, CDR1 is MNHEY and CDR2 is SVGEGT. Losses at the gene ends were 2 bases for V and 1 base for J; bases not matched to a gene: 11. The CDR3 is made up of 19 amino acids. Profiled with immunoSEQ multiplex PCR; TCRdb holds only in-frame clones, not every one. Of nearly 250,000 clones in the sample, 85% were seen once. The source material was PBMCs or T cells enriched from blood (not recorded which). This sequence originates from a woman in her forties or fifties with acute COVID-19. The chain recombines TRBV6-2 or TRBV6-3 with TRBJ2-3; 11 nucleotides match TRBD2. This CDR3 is CASSYPTLLTSGGTDTQYF. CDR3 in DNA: TGTGCCAGCAGTTACCCCACACTGTTGACTAGCGGGGGCACAGATACGCAGTATTTT.